This is a list of T cell receptor beta chains from one sample in a study of T cells after yellow fever vaccination. Each CDR3 protein is one row after TCRdb ran MiXCR on the 5' RACE reads. The sample lists about 350,000 distinct CDR3 sequences, approximately 13% occurring once. The source material was CD4+ T cells sorted from PBMCs, sampled 15 days after the yellow fever booster vaccination. The receptors stem from a man younger than 30 who received the YFV17D yellow fever vaccine. The CDR3 runs from the conserved cysteine through the conserved F or W. A D gene is named only where the DNA matches it firmly. Clone size is stated in some rows and not others, as once, few, many or a class when expanded.

.	TRBV29-1	TRBD1	TRBJ2-3	CSVQQGAGDTQYF	TGCAGCGTCCAACAGGGGGCAGGGGATACGCAGTATTTT
.	TRBV2	.	TRBJ1-5	CASSARNQPQHF	TGTGCCAGCAGTGCCAGAAATCAGCCCCAGCATTTT
.	TRBV12-3/TRBV12-4	.	TRBJ2-3	CASSLRQGPDTQYF	TGTGCCAGCAGTTTAAGGCAGGGGCCAGATACGCAGTATTTT
.	TRBV6-4	TRBD1	TRBJ1-1	CASAREEGAGAFF	TGTGCCAGCGCCAGAGAGGAGGGGGCTGGTGCTTTCTTT
.	TRBV7-2	TRBD2	TRBJ2-1	CASSLSLAGGPSSYNEQFF	TGTGCCAGCAGCTTATCACTAGCGGGGGGGCCGAGCTCCTACAATGAGCAGTTCTTC
few	TRBV7-2	TRBD1	TRBJ2-4	CASSWRQGETKNIQYF	TGTGCCAGCAGCTGGCGACAGGGCGAGACCAAAAACATTCAGTACTTC
many	TRBV29-1	TRBD2	TRBJ2-4	CSVGGSSGNIQYF	TGCAGCGTTGGGGGGTCTAGCGGAAACATTCAGTACTTC
many	TRBV27	TRBD1	TRBJ2-4	CASSPRAGGRGIQYF	TGTGCCAGCAGTCCCCGCGCAGGGGGAAGGGGTATTCAGTACTTC
many	TRBV10-3	.	TRBJ2-1	CAISESNAGTMGTDEQFF	TGTGCCATCAGTGAGTCGAATGCAGGGACGATGGGTACGGATGAGCAGTTCTTC
many	TRBV18	.	TRBJ1-2	CASSPDAVYGYTF	TGTGCCAGCTCACCAGACGCAGTTTATGGCTACACCTTC
.	TRBV20-1	.	TRBJ1-1	CSAKRDGNTEAFF	TGCAGTGCGAAGAGGGACGGCAACACTGAAGCTTTCTTT
many	TRBV3-1	.	TRBJ2-2	CASSRGSGTGELFF	TGTGCCAGCAGTCGAGGGTCCGGCACCGGGGAGCTGTTTTTT
few	TRBV6-5	TRBD1	TRBJ1-5	CASNPTGDSNQPQHF	TGTGCCAGCAACCCTACAGGGGATAGCAATCAGCCCCAGCATTTT
few	TRBV3-1	.	TRBJ1-1	CASSLSLAVTTLEAFF	TGTGCCAGCAGCCTGTCGCTGGCAGTTACAACCCTAGAAGCTTTCTTT
.	TRBV5-1	.	TRBJ1-5	CASSWEGVSNQPQHF	TGCGCCAGCAGCTGGGAGGGGGTCAGCAATCAGCCCCAGCATTTT
few	TRBV2	.	TRBJ2-7	CASSQDIYEQYF	TGTGCCAGCAGCCAAGACATCTACGAGCAGTACTTC
.	TRBV4-3	TRBD1	TRBJ2-1	CASSQDFGDRADEQFF	TGCGCCAGCAGCCAAGATTTTGGGGACAGGGCGGATGAGCAGTTCTTC
few	TRBV6-1	.	TRBJ1-2	CASSLLATDYGYTF	TGTGCCAGCAGCCTTCTTGCGACAGACTATGGCTACACCTTC
.	TRBV7-2	.	TRBJ2-4	CASSVALHVAKNIQYF	TGTGCCAGCAGCGTAGCCCTACACGTAGCCAAAAACATTCAGTACTTC
.	TRBV9	.	TRBJ2-2	CASSVALPGPSTGELFF	TGTGCCAGCAGCGTAGCCCTCCCGGGGCCGAGCACCGGGGAGCTGTTTTTT
.	TRBV28	TRBD1	TRBJ1-2	CASSATRTGLYGYTF	TGTGCCAGCAGTGCGACACGGACAGGCCTCTATGGCTACACCTTC
.	TRBV7-2	TRBD2	TRBJ2-5	CASSFTAGGETQYF	TGTGCCAGCAGCTTCACGGCGGGGGGGGAGACCCAGTACTTC
.	TRBV6-6	.	TRBJ1-5	CASSYDEGIRNQPQHF	TGTGCCAGCAGTTACGACGAGGGAATTCGCAATCAGCCCCAGCATTTT
many	TRBV21-1	.	TRBJ2-5	CASSCYGQQETQYF	TGTGCCAGCAGTTGTTACGGACAGCAAGAGACCCAGTACTTC
.	TRBV4-1	TRBD1	TRBJ1-6	CASSQDHATGDSPLHF	TGCGCCAGCAGCCAAGATCATGCGACAGGGGATTCACCCCTCCACTTT
.	TRBV11-2	TRBD2	TRBJ2-7	CASSPQLAGVNEQYF	TGTGCCAGCAGCCCCCAACTAGCGGGGGTCAACGAGCAGTACTTC
few	TRBV5-1	TRBD1	TRBJ2-5	CASNPRQGQSAQYF	TGCGCCAGCAACCCGAGACAGGGCCAGTCGGCCCAGTACTTC
.	TRBV4-2	.	TRBJ1-5	CASSQDPGGGQPQHF	TGTGCCAGCAGCCAAGATCCCGGGGGTGGCCAGCCCCAGCATTTT
few	TRBV13	.	TRBJ2-7	CASSLVPGTYEQYF	TGTGCCAGCAGCTTAGTTCCGGGGACCTACGAGCAGTACTTC
many	TRBV7-6	TRBD1	TRBJ2-3	CASSASSPWTGMVSRLGNTQYF	TGTGCCAGCAGCGCATCTTCCCCCTGGACAGGGATGGTGTCGAGGTTGGGCAATACGCAGTATTTT
few	TRBV2	TRBD1	TRBJ2-2	CASSDRDRGTGELFF	TGTGCCAGCAGTGACCGGGACAGGGGCACCGGGGAGCTGTTTTTT